Given below is one TCR beta chain in context. This entry comes from a study of blood T cell repertoires in COVID-19. Study as a whole: COVID-19 samples collected from the United States, Italy and Spain covered acute and convalescent phases.

V lost 7 bases and J 0 bases, leaving 26 bases between the germline ends. Germline-derived CDR1 and CDR2 are SGHAT and FQNNGV. There are 19 residues in the CDR3. Original processing notes: It was from reference gene primer amplification that nucleated cell counts were estimated. Here immunoSEQ multiplex PCR was the method, and the copy in TCRdb shows in-frame clones only, minus some. From that table come the V and J calls and clone size; the DNA was used to work out D and trimming. In the table there are about 130,000 clones, almost 85% of which are singletons. The receptor was derived from a human donor in a cohort sampled during active COVID-19. Source material: peripheral blood. This sequence joins TRBV11-2 and TRBJ2-3, with D tentatively TRBD2 (7 bases). The CDR3 reads CASTISWGGGATSTDTQYF. Here the CDR3 DNA reads TGTGCCAGCACCATTAGTTGGGGGGGCGGGGCGACTAGCACAGATACGCAGTATTTT. Together with reference TRBV11-2 and TRBJ2-3, the CDR3 gives the full variable domain: EAGVAQSPRYKIIEKRQSVAFWCNPISGHATLYWYQQILGQGPKLLIQFQNNGVVDDSQLPKDRFSAERLKGVDSTLKIQPAKLEDSAVYLCASTISWGGGATSTDTQYFGPGTRLTVL.